This section outlines one T cell receptor beta chain sequence together with its context. This CDR3 has 12 residues. TCRdb ran MiXCR on the RACE reads and lists one entry per CDR3 protein. The sample yields roughly 120,000 distinct CDR3 sequences, 9.5% to 13% seen once. These data are taken from a study of human T cells and chemical hapten exposure. Stated time point: patch test 1, 2 weeks after DPC sensitization. Noted treatment: therapeutic diphenylcyclopropenone sensitization with weekly scalp DPC. The V call is TRBV21-1, the J call TRBJ1-1; the listed D gene, TRBD1, was not tested against the DNA. TRBV21-1 is shown as a pseudogene. The origin of this receptor is a woman between 45 and 60 years old with alopecia areata. Some clones in this sample may be carry-over from other donors' samples. Sequenced material: whole blood, taken in connection with sensitization to the hapten diphenylcyclopropenone (DPC). The CDR3 reads CASSMDKDEAFF. In DNA form, the CDR3 reads TGTGCCAGCAGCATGGACAAGGATGAAGCTTTCTTT.